The 13 T cell receptor beta chains given below trace back to one sample, sequenced in a study of CD8+CD57+ T cells in acquired aplastic anemia. The template for TCR beta VDJ and CDR3 sequence profiling was genomic DNA. TCRdb itself ran the reads through MiXCR, one entry per CDR3 protein. The sample has over 150,000 distinct CDR3 sequences; 55% to 65% are singletons. Individuals selected for sequencing had exhibited CD8+CD57+ cell expansion on flow cytometry. The sample consisted of sorted CD4+, CD8+, or CD8+CD57+ T cells (not recorded which) from PBMCs. The receptors were gathered from a human donor with aplastic anemia.

The rearrangement joins TRBV10-3 to TRBJ2-7, with TRBD2 identical over 7 bases. V trimming: 10 bases; J trimming: 2 bases; junction bases outside the gene matches: 8. Germline CDR1 is ENHRY and CDR2 is SYGVKD. This CDR3 spans 13 amino acids. CDR3 residues: CATQGGVTYEQYF. In DNA, the CDR3 is TGTGCCACCCAGGGAGGGGTCACCTACGAGCAGTACTTC.

This clonotype has ten or more counts. The J gene is TRBJ1-6, the V gene TRBV2; no definite D call. The germline V gene encodes CDR1 SNHLY and CDR2 FYNNEI. The germline V and J ends were trimmed by 2 bases and 7 bases, with 18 bases remaining between them. This CDR3 is built from 17 residues. In DNA form, the CDR3 reads TGTGCCAGCAGTGAAACGGGAGGTTTGCTGGAGAATTCACCCCTCCACTTT. This codes for CASSETGGLLENSPLHF.

The table lists this clonotype with a count of one. CDR3 sequence reads: CASSVLDGTEAFF. The CDR3 nucleotides read TGTGCCAGCAGCGTATTAGACGGGACTGAAGCTTTCTTT. The chain couples TRBV9 to TRBJ1-1; D remains ambiguous. The CDR3 consists of 13 residues. Germline V CDR1 and CDR2: SGDLS, YYNGEE. Trimming shortened V by 1 base and J by 5 bases, and 9 bases separated the two germline ends.

The chain is built from TRBV5-1 and TRBJ1-2; tentatively, D is TRBD1 (5 bases). This CDR3 is 14 amino acids long. Per the germline V gene, CDR1 is SGHRS and CDR2 is YFSETQ. V lost 2 bases and J 3 bases, leaving 11 bases between the germline ends. In DNA, the CDR3 is TGCGCCAGCAGCTTCGGGGGAGACTACTATGGCTACACCTTC. This gives the protein CASSFGGDYYGYTF.

About this clonotype: Lacking the conserved final phenylalanine or tryptophan, this CDR3 likely reflects a read error. The DNA is omitted, as the CDR3 cannot be located on it reliably, and the CDR3 follows TCRdb's listing. The chain joins TRBV6-4 to TRBJ2-1; the table's D call TRBD1 went unverified against the DNA. The CDR3 region is 9 residues in length, termini included. CDR1 and CDR2 (germline): MRHNA, SNTAGT. Here the CDR3 reads CASSDVGVT.

The CDR3, as DNA: TGTGCCAGCAGGGTTGAGGATAGCTCACCCCTCCACTTT. Protein sequence: CASRVEDSSPLHF. The V and J genes are TRBV25-1 and TRBJ1-6, with D unclear. This CDR3 comprises 13 residues. CDR1 MGHDK and CDR2 SYGVNS come from the germline V gene. V dropped 6 bases and J dropped 10 bases, with 13 bases sitting between them.

CDR3 DNA sequence: TGCAGTGCTAGAGATAGGGACAGGGGCTTATGGTCACCCCTCCACTTT. Translating gives CSARDRDRGLWSPLHF. The chain carries TRBV20-1 and TRBJ1-6, with 10 positions matching TRBD1. Germline V gene data show CDR1 as DFQATT and CDR2 as SNEGSKA (reference sequence). The J segment lost 10 bases and the V segment lost 0 bases, leaving 9 bases of the junction unmatched. There are 16 residues in the CDR3.

V gene TRBV20-1 combines with J gene TRBJ2-3; D gene unclear. With 6 bases removed from V and 0 bases from J, the gap between germline ends came to 10 bases. The CDR3 spans 13 residues. Looked up from germline, CDR1 is DFQATT and CDR2 is SNEGSKA (reference sequence). The CDR3 is CSAQGRSTDTQYF. CDR3 bases: TGCAGTGCCCAAGGTCGTAGCACAGATACGCAGTATTTT.

The rearrangement links TRBV2 to TRBJ2-7, with a possible D match to TRBD1 (5 bases). CDR3 length equals 13 residues. CDR1 is SNHLY, CDR2 FYNNEI, per germline. Trimming shortened V by 6 bases and J by 0 bases, and 9 bases separated the two germline ends. CDR3 DNA: TGTGCCAGCAGACAGGTTAGCTCCTACGAGCAGTACTTC. Encoded protein: CASRQVSSYEQYF.

CDR3 sequence reads: CATSDGTGTYEQYF. The CDR3 DNA reads as TGTGCCACCAGTGATGGGACAGGGACCTACGAGCAGTACTTC. The chain is built from TRBV24-1 and TRBJ2-7; 9 bases agree with TRBD1. CDR1 KGHDR and CDR2 SFDVKD come from the germline V gene. This CDR3 comprises 14 residues. V trimming: 3 bases; J trimming: 2 bases; junction bases outside the gene matches: 1.

The CDR3, as DNA: TGTGCCAGCAGTGATAGAAGGGGCGAGCAGTACTTC. This sequence encodes CASSDRRGEQYF. The chain couples TRBV25-1 to TRBJ2-7; tentatively, D is TRBD1 (5 bases). The V gene lost 3 bases and the J gene lost 6 bases, with 9 bases spanning the gap. The CDR3 has 12 amino acids. In germline, CDR1 is MGHDK, CDR2 SYGVNS.

This clonotype was seen a few times. V is TRBV19 and J is TRBJ1-2; D gene uncertain. The V and J ends lost 6 bases and 1 base respectively, with 3 bases between them. The CDR3 has 11 residues. Germline V gene sequence: CDR1 LNHDA, CDR2 SQIVND (reference sequence). DNA of the CDR3: TGTGCCAGTAGGGATAACTATGGCTACACCTTC. This codes for CASRDNYGYTF.

The CDR3 nucleotides read TGTGCCAGCATAGGTGTTGACTATATACTGTTTTTT. Protein: CASIGVDYILFF. The chain is built from TRBV2 and TRBJ1-4; D unclear. With 7 bases removed from V and 13 bases from J, the gap between germline ends came to 16 bases. Germline assignment: CDR1 SNHLY and CDR2 FYNNEI. This CDR3 has 12 amino acids.